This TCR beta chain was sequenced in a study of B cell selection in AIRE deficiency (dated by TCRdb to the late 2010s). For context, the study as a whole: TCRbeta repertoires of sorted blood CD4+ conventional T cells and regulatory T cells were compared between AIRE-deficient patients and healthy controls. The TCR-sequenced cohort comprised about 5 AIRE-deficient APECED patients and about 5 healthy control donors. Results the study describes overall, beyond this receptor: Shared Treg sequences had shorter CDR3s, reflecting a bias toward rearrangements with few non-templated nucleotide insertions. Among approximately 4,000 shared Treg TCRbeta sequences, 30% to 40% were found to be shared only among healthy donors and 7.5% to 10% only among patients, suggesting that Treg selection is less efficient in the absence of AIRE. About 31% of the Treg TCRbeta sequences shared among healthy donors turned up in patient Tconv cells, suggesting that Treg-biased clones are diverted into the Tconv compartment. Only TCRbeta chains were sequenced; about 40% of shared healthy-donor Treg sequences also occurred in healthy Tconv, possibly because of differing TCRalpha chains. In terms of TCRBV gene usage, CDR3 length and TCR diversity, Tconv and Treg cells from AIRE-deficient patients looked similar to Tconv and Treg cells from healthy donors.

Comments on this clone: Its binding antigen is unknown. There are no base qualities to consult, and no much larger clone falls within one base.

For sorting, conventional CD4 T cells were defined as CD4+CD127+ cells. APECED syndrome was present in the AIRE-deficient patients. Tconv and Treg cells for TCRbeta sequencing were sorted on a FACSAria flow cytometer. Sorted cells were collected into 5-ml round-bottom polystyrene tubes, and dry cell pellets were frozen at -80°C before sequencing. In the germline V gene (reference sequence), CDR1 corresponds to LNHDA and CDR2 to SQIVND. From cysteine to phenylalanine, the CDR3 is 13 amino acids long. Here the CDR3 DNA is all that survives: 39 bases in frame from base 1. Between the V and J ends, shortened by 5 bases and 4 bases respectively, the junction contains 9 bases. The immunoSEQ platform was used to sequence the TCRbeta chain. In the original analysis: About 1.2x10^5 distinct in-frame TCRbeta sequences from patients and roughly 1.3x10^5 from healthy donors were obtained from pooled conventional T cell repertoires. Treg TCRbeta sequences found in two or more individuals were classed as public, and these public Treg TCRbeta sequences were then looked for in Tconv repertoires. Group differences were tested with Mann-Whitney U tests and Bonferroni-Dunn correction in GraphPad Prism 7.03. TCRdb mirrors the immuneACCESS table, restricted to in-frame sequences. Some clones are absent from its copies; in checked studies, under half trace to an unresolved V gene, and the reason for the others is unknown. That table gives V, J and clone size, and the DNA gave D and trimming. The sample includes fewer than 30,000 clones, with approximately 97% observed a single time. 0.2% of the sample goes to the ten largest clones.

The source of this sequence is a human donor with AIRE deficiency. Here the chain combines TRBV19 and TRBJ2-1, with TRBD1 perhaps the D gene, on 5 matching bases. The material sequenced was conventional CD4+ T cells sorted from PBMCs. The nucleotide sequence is TGTGCCAGTAGTGTGGACATTTACAATGAGCAGTTCTTC. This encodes CASSVDIYNEQFF.